Listed below are T cell receptor beta chains from one sample, sequenced in a study of blood T cell repertoires in COVID-19. Libraries were prepared by immunoSEQ multiplex PCR; TCRdb keeps only in-frame clonotypes and omits some of them. Seen here are about 160,000 clones, around nine tenths observed once, and the top ten hold approximately 10%. Sequencing was done on a sample of peripheral blood. These receptors came from a woman in her seventies with COVID-19, enrolled during active disease. The CDR3 runs from the conserved cysteine through the conserved F or W. D genes are given only for firm matches. Clone size, where shown, is once, few, many, or a class for clones that have expanded.

TRBD1 | TRBJ2-7 | TRBV4-1 | few | CASSQGASDRALYEQYF | TGCGCCAGCAGCCAAGGTGCTTCGGACAGGGCCCTCTACGAGCAGTACTTC
TRBD1 | TRBJ2-7 | TRBV5-6 | NA | CASSLLGQGVYEQYF | TGTGCCAGCAGCTTGTTGGGACAGGGGGTGTACGAGCAGTACTTC
NA | TRBJ2-3 | TRBV5-1 | NA | CASREESDTQYF | TGCGCCAGCAGAGAAGAGTCAGATACGCAGTATTTT
NA | TRBJ2-5 | TRBV11-3 | once | CASSSTRQQETQYF | TGTGCCAGCAGCTCCACCCGACAGCAAGAGACCCAGTACTTC
TRBD1 | TRBJ1-2 | TRBV30 | NA | CAWSRTGIGGYTF | TGTGCCTGGAGTCGGACAGGGATCGGAGGCTACACCTTC
TRBD1 | TRBJ1-3 | TRBV28 | NA | CASRSLDRVGNTIYF | TGTGCCAGCAGATCCCTAGACAGGGTTGGAAACACCATATATTTT
NA | TRBJ1-1 | TRBV10-3 | NA | CAISSGEGEAFF | TGTGCCATCAGCTCGGGGGAGGGGGAAGCTTTCTTT
NA | TRBJ1-6 | TRBV5-6 | NA | CASSPVGGQIGSPLHF | TGTGCCAGCAGCCCGGTGGGAGGCCAGATAGGTTCACCCCTCCACTTT
NA | TRBJ2-1 | TRBV23-1 | NA | CASSQSTPGGQFF | TGCGCCAGCAGTCAATCGACCCCTGGGGGCCAGTTCTTC
NA | TRBJ1-1 | TRBV11-2 | NA | CASREGTEAFF | TGTGCCAGCCGTGAGGGCACTGAAGCTTTCTTT
TRBD2 | TRBJ2-3 | TRBV4-1 | NA | CASSQTPLAGAPTDTQYF | TGCGCCAGCAGCCAGACCCCTTTAGCGGGGGCGCCCACAGATACGCAGTATTTT
NA | TRBJ1-2 | TRBV28 | NA | CASILTGANYGYTF | TGTGCCAGCATCCTGACAGGAGCTAACTATGGCTACACCTTC
NA | TRBJ2-4 | TRBV19 | once | CASSPTVVKNIQYF | TGTGCCAGTAGCCCGACAGTCGTCAAAAACATTCAGTACTTC
TRBD1 | TRBJ1-4 | TRBV5-4 | NA | CASSLEQGDAKLFF | TGTGCCAGCAGCTTGGAACAGGGGGACGCAAAACTGTTTTTT
TRBD1 | TRBJ1-1 | TRBV18 | NA | CASSPGTGGTEAFF | TGTGCCAGCTCCCCCGGGACAGGGGGCACTGAAGCTTTCTTT
TRBD2 | TRBJ2-5 | TRBV4-1 | NA | CASSRGLAGEETQYF | TGCGCCAGCAGCCGCGGACTAGCGGGGGAAGAGACCCAGTACTTC
TRBD1 | TRBJ2-2 | TRBV15 | once | CATSSGTVNTGELFF | TGTGCCACCAGCAGCGGGACAGTGAACACCGGGGAGCTGTTTTTT
NA | TRBJ1-1 | TRBV2 | NA | CASSLKTGNAEAFF | TGTGCCAGCAGCCTCAAAACAGGCAACGCTGAAGCTTTCTTT
NA | TRBJ1-2 | TRBV11-2 | NA | CASSTDSIYGYTF | TGTGCCAGCAGCACGGACAGTATCTATGGCTACACCTTC
NA | TRBJ1-5 | TRBV6-6 | NA | CASTKGTGNNQPQHF | TGTGCCAGCACTAAAGGTACAGGGAACAATCAGCCCCAGCATTTT
TRBD1 | TRBJ2-7 | TRBV3-1/TRBV3-2 | NA | CASSQDWGQGSVEQYF | TGTGCCAGCAGCCAAGATTGGGGACAGGGGAGTGTCGAGCAGTACTTC
TRBD2 | TRBJ2-3 | TRBV3-1/TRBV3-2 | NA | CASSLGRRGGTDTQYF | TGTGCCAGCAGCCTCGGAAGACGGGGGGGCACAGATACGCAGTATTTT
NA | TRBJ1-6 | TRBV3-1/TRBV3-2 | NA | CASSQGQTRNSPLHF | TGTGCCAGCAGCCAAGGCCAGACAAGGAATTCACCCCTCCACTTT
NA | TRBJ1-2 | TRBV3-1/TRBV3-2 | NA | CASSQRGTGNGYTF | TGTGCCAGCAGCCAGAGGGGGACCGGAAATGGCTACACCTTC
NA | TRBJ2-3 | TRBV6-2/TRBV6-3 | NA | CASSTGLGSTDTQYF | TGTGCCAGCAGTACCGGACTGGGTAGCACAGATACGCAGTATTTT
NA | TRBJ1-1 | TRBV11-3 | NA | CASSLAGVTEAFF | TGTGCCAGCAGCTTAGCCGGGGTGACTGAAGCTTTCTTT
TRBD1 | TRBJ1-1 | TRBV29-1 | NA | CSVGTGVAFF | TGCAGCGTTGGGACAGGGGTGGCTTTCTTT